This passage covers 15 T cell receptor beta chains from one sample sequenced in a study of T cells in Graves' hyperthyroidism and ophthalmopathy. RNA transcripts provided the source from which TCR beta CDR3 regions were amplified. TCR CDR3 underwent first-round RT-PCR with the HTBI primer set. A single record per CDR3 protein comes from TCRdb applying MiXCR to the multiplex PCR reads. The data contain a few hundred thousand distinct CDR3 sequences, roughly 13% of them singletons. The specimen sequenced was blood. These TCRs come from a woman aged 18 to 35 with Graves' hyperthyroidism.

In this sample, this clonotype turned up many times. As DNA, the CDR3 is TGTGCCAGCAACGGCGGGAGGGCCACAGATACGCAGTATTTT. Translating it yields CASNGGRATDTQYF. V is TRBV9 and J is TRBJ2-3; TRBD2 aligns across 9 bases. V gave up 6 bases and J gave up 2 bases; unmatched junction bases: 4. The CDR3 contains 14 residues. Germline-derived CDR1 and CDR2 are SGDLS and YYNGEE.

This clonotype was counted ten times or more. The V gene is TRBV30, the J gene TRBJ1-2, with D possibly TRBD1 on 5 matching bases. Deletions cut 2 bases from V and 4 bases from J, with 17 bases between. CDR3 size: 15 residues. Germline CDR1 reads GTSNPN; CDR2 reads SVGIG (reference sequence). The CDR3 coding sequence is TGTGCCTGGAGTCGCATCCGGGGCGCTGTCTATGGCTACACCTTC. This codes for CAWSRIRGAVYGYTF.

This clonotype was found a few times. The chain uses TRBV9 and TRBJ2-3, with D perhaps TRBD2 (6 bases). Trimming shortened V by 0 bases and J by 2 bases, and 13 bases separated the two germline ends. CDR3 size: 16 residues. Germline CDR1 SGDLS, CDR2 YYNGEE. CDR3 region: CASSVVGGRATDTQYF. In nucleotides, the CDR3 is TGTGCCAGCAGCGTAGTCGGGGGACGAGCCACAGATACGCAGTATTTT. Filled out from reference TRBV9 and TRBJ2-3, the complete variable domain reads DSGVTQTPKHLITATGQRVTLRCSPRSGDLSVYWYQQSLDQGLQFLIQYYNGEERAKGNILERFSAQQFPDLHSELNLSSLELGDSALYFCASSVVGGRATDTQYFGPGTRLTVL.

The count of this clonotype is one. V usage is TRBV6-5 and J usage is TRBJ1-2, with D maybe TRBD1 (5 bases). The germline V and J ends were trimmed by 4 bases and 0 bases, with 12 bases remaining between them. The CDR3 has 15 amino acids. CDR1 and CDR2 from the germline V gene are MNHEY and SVGAGI. DNA for the CDR3: TGTGCCAGCAGTTCTCAGGGTTCCCCTAACTATGGCTACACCTTC. It specifies CASSSQGSPNYGYTF.

This chain links TRBV9 with TRBJ2-6, with D possibly called TRBD1 or TRBD2 (7 bases each). The CDR3 runs 19 residues. The ends were cut back, 4 bases at V and 0 bases at J, with 20 bases in the middle. The V gene's germline CDR1 is SGDLS and CDR2 YYNGEE. DNA of the CDR3: TGTGCCAGCAGCCCCAGGGGGGGACAGTCTCTCTCTGGGGCCAACGTCCTGACTTTC. This codes for CASSPRGGQSLSGANVLTF.

This clonotype was observed a few times. This chain links TRBV5-6 with TRBJ2-5; 10 nucleotides align to TRBD2. Trimming at V came to 2 bases and at J to 5 bases, leaving 15 bases not matched to a gene. The V gene's germline CDR1 is SGHDT and CDR2 YYEEEE. The CDR3 is 18 amino acids. The CDR3 DNA sequence: TGTGCCAGCAGCTTCAGCGCCCGAGCGGGAGGGCCTGGGGAGACCCAGTACTTC. Its translation: CASSFSARAGGPGETQYF.

In its sample, this clonotype was seen many times. V gene TRBV11-2 combines with J gene TRBJ2-7; weak D call: TRBD1 (6 bases). V shed 2 bases and J shed 0 bases, with 14 bases lying between them. The CDR3 consists of 16 residues. Germline V lookup: CDR1 SGHAT, CDR2 FQNNGV. The CDR3 sequence: CASSLIRDNPSYEQYF. CDR3 DNA sequence: TGTGCCAGCAGCTTAATTCGGGACAACCCCTCCTACGAGCAGTACTTC.

The table lists this clonotype with many counts. The chain links TRBV6-1 to TRBJ1-1; D gene uncertain. The CDR3 loop spans 13 amino acids. CDR1 is MNHNS and CDR2 is SASEGT in the germline V gene. Trimming removed 6 bases at V and 4 bases at J, with 12 bases between. CDR3 amino acids: CASSPAIGTEAFF. The CDR3 DNA reads as TGTGCCAGCAGCCCCGCAATCGGCACTGAAGCTTTCTTT.

The chain carries TRBV25-1 and TRBJ1-5; D might be TRBD1 (5 bases). CDR3 length equals 14 residues. Between the trimmed V and J ends, which lost 1 base and 3 bases, there was a span of 7 bases. Germline V gene lookup returns CDR1 MGHDK and CDR2 SYGVNS. The CDR3 DNA sequence: TGTGCCAGCAGTGAATTACAGGTCAATCAGCCCCAGCATTTT. It encodes CASSELQVNQPQHF.

This clonotype was detected many times. The rearrangement joins TRBV5-1 to TRBJ1-1; D is unresolved. The ends were cut back, 3 bases at V and 1 base at J, with 7 bases in the middle. This CDR3 is built from 13 residues. Germline V lookup: CDR1 SGHRS, CDR2 YFSETQ. DNA for the CDR3: TGCGCCAGCAGCTCCGAAAGGAACACTGAAGCTTTCTTT. Translation: CASSSERNTEAFF.

As for this clonotype: The CDR3 does not end in the conserved phenylalanine or tryptophan, so this is likely a read error. The rearrangement links TRBV11-1 to TRBJ2-7; tentative D call: TRBD2 (6 bases). Trimming cost V 0 bases and J 2 bases, with 14 bases left between them. CDR1 and CDR2 (germline): SGHAT, FQDESV (reference sequence). This CDR3 region has 16 residues. The CDR3 region has the DNA TGTGCCAGCAGCTTAGCGAAGTGGGAGGATACCTACGAGCAGTACCTC. It codes for CASSLAKWEDTYEQYL.

The sample holds many counts of this clonotype. The rearrangement joins TRBV29-1 to TRBJ1-1; D is ambiguous. Trimming removed 2 bases from V and 1 base from J, with 8 bases in between. The CDR3 covers 13 residues. Germline V gene sequence: CDR1 SQVTM, CDR2 ANQGSEA. CDR3 loop: CSVELIANTEAFF. CDR3 nucleotide sequence: TGCAGCGTTGAACTGATAGCGAACACTGAAGCTTTCTTT.

The CDR3 DNA reads TGCAGCGTCTTGGGACTAGCGGGAGTTCTGTCCTACGAGCAGTACTTC. It specifies CSVLGLAGVLSYEQYF. V is TRBV29-1 and J is TRBJ2-7; TRBD2 agrees at 14 bases. The junction had 8 bases not matched to a gene; V was cut back by 6 bases and J by 1 base. CDR1 is SQVTM, CDR2 ANQGSEA, per germline. The CDR3 extends over 16 amino acids.

This clonotype occurred a few times. This chain links TRBV7-3 with TRBJ2-2, with D possibly matching TRBD2 (6 bases). The germline V gene has CDR1 SGHTA and CDR2 FQGTGA. CDR3 length: 13 residues. Trimming took off 5 bases at V and 6 bases at J, with 10 bases between the two ends. For the CDR3, the DNA is TGTGCCAGCAGCCTAGGGACTCCCGGGGAGCTGTTTTTT. The encoded protein is CASSLGTPGELFF.

There are many counts of this clonotype. V usage is TRBV27 and J usage is TRBJ2-7; D is tentatively TRBD1 or TRBD2 (6 bases each). CDR3 size: 14 residues. Germline V gene sequence: CDR1 MNHEY, CDR2 SMNVEV (reference sequence). V dropped 3 bases and J dropped 2 bases, with 11 bases sitting between them. The CDR3 protein is CASSFSGGPYEQYF. The CDR3 bases are TGTGCCAGCAGTTTCTCCGGGGGCCCCTACGAGCAGTACTTC.